The T cell receptor beta chain described here comes from a study of cytomegalovirus exposure and HLA in healthy donors. The table came from immunoSEQ multiplex PCR; TCRdb's copy has only in-frame clones and leaves some out. The sample yields fewer than 200,000 clones, about 86% seen once. The CDR3 contains 14 residues. The germline V gene encodes CDR1 SEHNR and CDR2 FQNEAQ (reference sequence). V lost 2 bases and J lost 4, with 9 bases in between. Sequencing input: PBMCs. The chain couples TRBV7-9 to TRBJ1-3, with a weak D call TRBD1 (5 bases). The source of this sequence is a woman in her 30s in good health and CMV-seronegative. CDR3 DNA sequence: TGTGCCAGCAGCTTACAGGGAGGCGGAAACACCATATATTTT. Translation gives CASSLQGGGNTIYF.